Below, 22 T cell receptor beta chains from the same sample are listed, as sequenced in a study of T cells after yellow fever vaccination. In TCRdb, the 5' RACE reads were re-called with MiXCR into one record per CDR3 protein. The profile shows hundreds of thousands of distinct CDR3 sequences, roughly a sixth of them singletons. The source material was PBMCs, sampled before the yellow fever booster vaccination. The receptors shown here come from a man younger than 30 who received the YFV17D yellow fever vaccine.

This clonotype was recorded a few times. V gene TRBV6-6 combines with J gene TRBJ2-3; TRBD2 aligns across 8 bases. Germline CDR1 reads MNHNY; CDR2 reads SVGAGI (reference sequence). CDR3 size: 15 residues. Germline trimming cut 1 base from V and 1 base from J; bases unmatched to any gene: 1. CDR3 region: CASSYYGGGTDTQYF. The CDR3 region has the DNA TGTGCCAGCAGTTACTACGGGGGGGGCACAGATACGCAGTATTTT.

The CDR3 nucleotides are TGTGCCAGCAGTTCCTGGAACAGACAGGGTTCAGAGACCCAGTACTTC. Protein sequence: CASSSWNRQGSETQYF. This chain joins TRBV12-3 or TRBV12-4 and TRBJ2-5; TRBD1 matches 7 bases. The CDR3 is 16 amino acids. V was pared by 4 bases and J by 4 bases, with 12 bases of the junction left unmatched.

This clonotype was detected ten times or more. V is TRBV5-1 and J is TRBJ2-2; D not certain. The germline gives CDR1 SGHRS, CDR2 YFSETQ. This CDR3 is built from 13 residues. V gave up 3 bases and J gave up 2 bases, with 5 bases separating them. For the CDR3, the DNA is TGCGCCAGCAGCTCACTCAACACCGGGGAGCTGTTTTTT. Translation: CASSSLNTGELFF. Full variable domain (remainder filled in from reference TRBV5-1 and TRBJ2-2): KAGVTQTPRYLIKTRGQQVTLSCSPISGHRSVSWYQQTPGQGLQFLFEYFSETQRNKGNFPGRFSGRQFSNSRSEMNVSTLELGDSALYLCASSSLNTGELFFGEGSRLTVL.

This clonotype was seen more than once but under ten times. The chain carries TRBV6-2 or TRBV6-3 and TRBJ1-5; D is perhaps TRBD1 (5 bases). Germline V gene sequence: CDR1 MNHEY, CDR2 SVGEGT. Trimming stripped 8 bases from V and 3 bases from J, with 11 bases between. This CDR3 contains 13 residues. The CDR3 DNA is TGTGCCAGCCGGGACGATTACAATCAGCCCCAGCATTTT. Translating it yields CASRDDYNQPQHF.

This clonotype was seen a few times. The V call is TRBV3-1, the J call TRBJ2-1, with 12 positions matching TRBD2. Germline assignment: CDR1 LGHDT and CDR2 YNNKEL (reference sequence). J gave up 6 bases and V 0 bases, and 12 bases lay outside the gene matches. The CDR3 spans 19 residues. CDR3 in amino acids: CASSQDLPGLAGYSNEQFF. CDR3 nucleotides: TGTGCCAGCAGCCAAGATCTCCCTGGACTAGCGGGGTATTCCAATGAGCAGTTCTTC.

CDR3 amino acids: CASSPNSNTDTQYF. The CDR3 DNA sequence: TGTGCCAGCTCACCAAACAGCAACACAGATACGCAGTATTTT. The chain carries TRBV18 and TRBJ2-3, with D unclear. The CDR3 is 14 residues long. With 2 bases removed from V and 2 bases from J, the gap between germline ends came to 8 bases. The germline V gene encodes CDR1 KGHSH and CDR2 LQKENI.

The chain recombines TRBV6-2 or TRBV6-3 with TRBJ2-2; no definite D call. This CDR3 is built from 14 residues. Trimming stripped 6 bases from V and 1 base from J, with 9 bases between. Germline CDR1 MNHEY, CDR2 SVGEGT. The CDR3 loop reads CASSPLGNTGELFF. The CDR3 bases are TGTGCCAGCAGCCCCCTAGGGAACACCGGGGAGCTGTTTTTT.

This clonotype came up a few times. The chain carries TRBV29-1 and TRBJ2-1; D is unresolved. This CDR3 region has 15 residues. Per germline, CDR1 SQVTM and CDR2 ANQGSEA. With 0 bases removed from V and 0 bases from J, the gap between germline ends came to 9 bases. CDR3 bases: TGCAGCGTTGAAGAGTTGAACCGCTCCTACAATGAGCAGTTCTTC. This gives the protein CSVEELNRSYNEQFF.

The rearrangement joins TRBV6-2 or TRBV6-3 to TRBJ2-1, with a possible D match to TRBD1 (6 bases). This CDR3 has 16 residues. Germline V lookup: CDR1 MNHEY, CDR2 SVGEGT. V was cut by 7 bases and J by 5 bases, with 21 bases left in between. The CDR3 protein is CASTQMGATFNNEQFF. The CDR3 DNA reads TGTGCCAGCACCCAAATGGGGGCTACCTTTAACAATGAGCAGTTCTTC.

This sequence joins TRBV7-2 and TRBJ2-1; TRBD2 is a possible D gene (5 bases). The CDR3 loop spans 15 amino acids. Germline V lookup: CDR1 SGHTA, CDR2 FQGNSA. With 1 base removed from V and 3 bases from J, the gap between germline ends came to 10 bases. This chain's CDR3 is CASSLEVRDYNEQFF. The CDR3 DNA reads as TGTGCCAGCAGCTTAGAGGTTCGGGACTACAATGAGCAGTTCTTC.

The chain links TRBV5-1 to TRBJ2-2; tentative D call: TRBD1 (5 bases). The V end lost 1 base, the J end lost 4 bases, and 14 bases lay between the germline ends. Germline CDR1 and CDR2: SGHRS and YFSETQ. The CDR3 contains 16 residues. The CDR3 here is CASSLREGVTTGELFF. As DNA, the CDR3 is TGCGCCAGCAGCTTGCGTGAAGGGGTTACCACCGGGGAGCTGTTTTTT.

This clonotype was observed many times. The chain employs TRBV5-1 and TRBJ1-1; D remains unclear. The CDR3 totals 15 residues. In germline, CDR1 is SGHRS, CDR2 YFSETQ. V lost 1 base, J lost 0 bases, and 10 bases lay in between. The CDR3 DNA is TGCGCCAGCAGCTTGTGGAACAGACTGAACACTGAAGCTTTCTTT. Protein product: CASSLWNRLNTEAFF.

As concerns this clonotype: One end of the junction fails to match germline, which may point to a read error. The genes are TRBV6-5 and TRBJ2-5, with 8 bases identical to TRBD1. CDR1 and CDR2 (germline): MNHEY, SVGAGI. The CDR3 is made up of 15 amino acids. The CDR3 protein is CASSHDQGAQGTQYF. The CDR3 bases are TGTGCCAGCAGTCACGACCAGGGGGCACAAGGGACCCAGTACTTC.

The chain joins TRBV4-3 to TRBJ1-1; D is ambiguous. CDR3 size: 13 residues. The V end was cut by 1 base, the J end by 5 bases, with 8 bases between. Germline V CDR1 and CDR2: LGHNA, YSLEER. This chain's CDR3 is CASSQVAGTEAFF. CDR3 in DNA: TGCGCCAGCAGCCAAGTTGCGGGAACTGAAGCTTTCTTT.

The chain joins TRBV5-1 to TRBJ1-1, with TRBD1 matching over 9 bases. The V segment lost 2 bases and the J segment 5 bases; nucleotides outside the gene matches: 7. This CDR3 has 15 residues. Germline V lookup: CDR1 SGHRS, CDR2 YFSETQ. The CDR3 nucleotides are TGCGCCAGCAGCTTTACAGGGGGCCGGAGGACTGAAGCTTTCTTT. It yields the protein CASSFTGGRRTEAFF.

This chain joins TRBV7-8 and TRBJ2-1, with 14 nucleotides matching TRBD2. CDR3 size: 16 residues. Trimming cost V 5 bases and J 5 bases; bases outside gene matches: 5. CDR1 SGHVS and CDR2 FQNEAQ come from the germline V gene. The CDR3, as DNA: TGTGCCAGCAGCCTTAGACTAGCGGGGGGGAACAATGAGCAGTTCTTC. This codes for CASSLRLAGGNNEQFF.

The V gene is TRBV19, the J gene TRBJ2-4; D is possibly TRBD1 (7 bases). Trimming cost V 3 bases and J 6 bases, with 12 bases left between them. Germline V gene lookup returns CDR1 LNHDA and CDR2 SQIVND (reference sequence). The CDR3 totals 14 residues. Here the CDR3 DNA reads TGTGCCAGTAGTATCAGGGGGGTAGGAAACATTCAGTACTTC. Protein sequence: CASSIRGVGNIQYF.

This chain's CDR3 is CASSSAGIEETQYF. The CDR3 DNA follows: TGTGCCAGCAGTTCGGCGGGGATCGAAGAGACCCAGTACTTC. This sequence joins TRBV28 and TRBJ2-5; D may be TRBD2 (6 bases). CDR1 is MDHEN, CDR2 SYDVKM, per germline. The V gene lost 4 bases and the J gene lost 3 bases, with 12 bases spanning the gap. CDR3 length equals 14 residues.

CDR3 loop: CASMSLNSPLHF. CDR3 bases: TGTGCCAGCATGAGCTTAAATTCACCCCTCCACTTT. The chain recombines TRBV3-1 with TRBJ1-6; D is ambiguous. Germline-derived CDR1 and CDR2 are LGHDT and YNNKEL (reference sequence). CDR3 length: 12 residues. The germline V and J ends were trimmed by 7 bases and 7 bases, with 8 bases remaining between them.

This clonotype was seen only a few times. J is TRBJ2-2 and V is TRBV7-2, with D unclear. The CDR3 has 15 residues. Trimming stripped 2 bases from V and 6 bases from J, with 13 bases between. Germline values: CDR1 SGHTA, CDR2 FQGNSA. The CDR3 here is CASSLIGPGSGELFF. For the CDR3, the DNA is TGTGCCAGCAGCTTAATAGGCCCCGGATCCGGGGAGCTGTTTTTT.

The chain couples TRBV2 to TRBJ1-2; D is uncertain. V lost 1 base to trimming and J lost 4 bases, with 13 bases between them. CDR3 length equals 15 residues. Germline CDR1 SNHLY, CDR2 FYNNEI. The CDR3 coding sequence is TGTGCCAGCAGTGAAGTTGGTATGGTGTCCTATGGCTACACCTTC. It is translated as CASSEVGMVSYGYTF.

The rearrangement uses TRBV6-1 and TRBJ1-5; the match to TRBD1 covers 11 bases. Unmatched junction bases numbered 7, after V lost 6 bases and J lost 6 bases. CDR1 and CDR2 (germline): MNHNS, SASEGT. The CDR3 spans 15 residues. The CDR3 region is CASRTGQGAGQPQHF. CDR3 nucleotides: TGTGCCAGCAGAACAGGACAGGGGGCAGGTCAGCCCCAGCATTTT.